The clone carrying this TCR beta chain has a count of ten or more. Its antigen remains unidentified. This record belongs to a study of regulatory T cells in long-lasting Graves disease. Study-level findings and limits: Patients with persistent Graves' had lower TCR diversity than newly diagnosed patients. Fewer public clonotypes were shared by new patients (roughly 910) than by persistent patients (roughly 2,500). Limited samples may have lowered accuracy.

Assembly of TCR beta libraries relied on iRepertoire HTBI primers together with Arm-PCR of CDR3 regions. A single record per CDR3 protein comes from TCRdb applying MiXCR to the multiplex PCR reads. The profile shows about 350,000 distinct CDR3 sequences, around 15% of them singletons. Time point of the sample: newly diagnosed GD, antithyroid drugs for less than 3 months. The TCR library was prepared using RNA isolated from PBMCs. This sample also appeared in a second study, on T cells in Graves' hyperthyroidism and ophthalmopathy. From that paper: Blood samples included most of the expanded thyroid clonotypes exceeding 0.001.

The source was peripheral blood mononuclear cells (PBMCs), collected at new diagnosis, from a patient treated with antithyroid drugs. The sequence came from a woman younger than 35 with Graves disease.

The CDR3 here is CASSLMGISGAFF. CDR3 bases: TGTGCCAGCAGTTTAATGGGGATTTCTGGGGCTTTCTTT. V and J are TRBV12-3 or TRBV12-4 and TRBJ1-1; unclear D gene. This CDR3 has 13 residues. V gave up 2 bases and J gave up 11 bases, with 15 bases separating them.